These 8 T cell receptor beta chains were all obtained from the same sample, sequenced in a study of T cell repertoires in cytomegalovirus infection. Which antigens these TCRs recognize remains unknown. One entry per CDR3 protein, called by TCRdb with MiXCR from the reads. The table has 700,000 to 850,000 distinct CDR3 sequences, 32% seen once. Sequenced material: cultured CD8+ T cells from PBMCs, taken from culture after CMV antigen stimulation. These receptors all come from a human donor in good health (CMV status not recorded). Some clones in this sample may be carry-over from other donors' samples.

This chain joins TRBV5-3 and TRBJ2-3; D is unresolved. TRBV5-3 is assigned to the ORF class and has an uncertain function. Trimming stripped 2 bases from V and 5 bases from J, with 3 bases between. The CDR3 extends over 11 amino acids. The CDR3 DNA is TGTGCCAGAAGCTTTGAAGATACGCAGTATTTT. It encodes CARSFEDTQYF.

This clonotype was recorded a few times. The J gene is TRBJ1-5, the V gene TRBV6-2 or TRBV6-3, with 7 bases lining up with TRBD1. The V gene's germline CDR1 is MNHEY and CDR2 SVGEGT. Trimming cost V 6 bases and J 0 bases; bases outside gene matches: 8. The CDR3 has 16 amino acids. The CDR3 protein is CASSPGQTYSNQPQHF. The CDR3 bases are TGTGCCAGCAGCCCGGGACAGACCTATAGCAATCAGCCCCAGCATTTT.

This clonotype was counted a few times. The genes are TRBV7-3 and TRBJ2-6; perhaps TRBD2 as D (6 bases). The length of the CDR3 is 16 residues. The germline V gene encodes CDR1 SGHTA and CDR2 FQGTGA. V lost 4 bases and J lost 2, with 12 bases in between. CDR3 sequence (DNA): TGTGCCAGCAGCTCGGGAGAAGGACCTGGGGCCAACGTCCTGACTTTC. It is translated as CASSSGEGPGANVLTF.

The chain employs TRBV24-1 and TRBJ2-1; 7 positions agree with TRBD2. The CDR3 is 13 residues long. Germline assignment: CDR1 KGHDR and CDR2 SFDVKD. Unmatched junction bases numbered 5, after V lost 6 bases and J lost 7 bases. The CDR3 here is CATSSGEENEQFF. CDR3 sequence (DNA): TGTGCCACCAGTAGCGGGGAGGAAAATGAGCAGTTCTTC.

In its sample, this clonotype was seen once. The chain has TRBV27 and TRBJ2-7; D is ambiguous. V was pared by 5 bases and J by 0 bases, with 17 bases between. CDR3 length: 16 residues. CDR1 and CDR2 from the germline V gene are MNHEY and SMNVEV (reference sequence). The CDR3 nucleotides read TGTGCCAGCAGTCCATCCTTCTGGTATAGCTCCTACGAGCAGTACTTC. Amino acid sequence: CASSPSFWYSSYEQYF.

The V and J genes are TRBV13 and TRBJ1-1; D gene ambiguous. The germline V gene encodes CDR1 PRHDT and CDR2 FYEKMQ (reference sequence). V dropped 0 bases and J dropped 6 bases, with 17 bases sitting between them. The CDR3 has 16 residues. CDR3 loop: CASSLGRFPSEAEAFF. Here the CDR3 DNA reads TGTGCCAGCAGCTTAGGCCGATTCCCCTCGGAGGCTGAAGCTTTCTTT.

This clonotype was detected a few times. V usage is TRBV13 and J usage is TRBJ2-2, with D hard to call. Germline values: CDR1 PRHDT, CDR2 FYEKMQ (reference sequence). The CDR3 sequence is 12 residues long. V dropped 4 bases and J dropped 8 bases, with 8 bases sitting between them. In nucleotides, the CDR3 is TGTGCCAGCAGCTCAATCCGAGGGGAGCTGTTTTTT. Amino acid sequence: CASSSIRGELFF.

The V and J genes are TRBV5-5 and TRBJ1-4; D is possibly TRBD1 (5 bases). The CDR3 covers 14 residues. The germline V and J ends were trimmed by 7 bases and 7 bases, with 17 bases remaining between them. CDR1 is SGHKS, CDR2 YYEKEE, per germline (reference sequence). CDR3 DNA: TGTGCCAGCCGGGCGGGGACCGGGGGTGAAAAACTGTTTTTT. Amino acid sequence: CASRAGTGGEKLFF. The full variable domain, in which reference TRBV5-5 and TRBJ1-4 provide the parts outside the CDR3, is DAGVTQSPTHLIKTRGQQVTLRCSPISGHKSVSWYQQVLGQGPQFIFQYYEKEERGRGNFPDRFSARQFPNYSSELNVNALLLGDSALYLCASRAGTGGEKLFFGSGTQLSVL.